This T cell receptor (beta chain) originates from a study of blood T cell repertoires in COVID-19. Original data processing: Cell counts per sample came from amplifying reference gene primers. TCRdb's table, derived via immunoSEQ multiplex PCR, lists solely in-frame clones and lacks some. V, J and clone size reflect that table, while D and trimming were determined from the DNA. The table records 230,000 or so clones, roughly four fifths of them present only once. Self-reported history from a screening survey and questionnaire set each donor's cohort. Sequencing input: PBMCs or T cells enriched from blood (not recorded which). The receptor was isolated from a man aged 50 to 59 who had recovered from COVID-19.

The CDR3 here is CASSTSDVYEQYF. The CDR3 DNA sequence: TGTGCCAGCAGCACTAGCGACGTCTACGAGCAGTACTTC. This chain links TRBV11-3 with TRBJ2-7; 7 nucleotides agree with TRBD2. Germline assignment: CDR1 SGHNT and CDR2 YENEEA. V was pared by 5 bases and J by 3 bases, with 4 bases of the junction left unmatched. This CDR3 region has 13 residues.